This TCR beta chain appears in the sequencing data of a study of T cells in narcolepsy. Whole-study results and caveats: HCRT-specific and TRIB2-specific autoreactive clonotypes appeared among same-patient CSF and blood CD4+ clonotypes. Autoreactive clone sequences were missing from some blood memory CD4+ repertoires.

This clone was recorded only once. The antigen remains unidentified. The CDR3 spans 14 residues. In germline, CDR1 is MNHEY, CDR2 SVGAGI. Trimming cost V 0 bases and J 8 bases, with 10 bases left between them. Using immunoSEQ multiplex PCR, the repertoire was profiled, and TCRdb retains in-frame clones only, with some absent. The table records over 10,000 clones, 70% to 90% of them present only once. The gene calls are TRBV6-5 and TRBJ1-4; a weak D match, TRBD1 (5 bases). The specimen was CD45RA- memory CD4+ T cells from PBMCs. This sequence was found in a human donor with narcolepsy. The CDR3 here is CASSYSWQGEKLFF. The CDR3 DNA follows: TGTGCCAGCAGTTACTCGTGGCAGGGAGAAAAACTGTTTTTT.